Here is one TCR beta chain with its context. The data originate from a study of OX40 agonist ivuxolimab in advanced cancers. The CDR3 runs 15 residues. Germline V gives CDR1 SGHTA, CDR2 FQGNSA. J lost 0 bases, V lost 5 bases, and 5 bases had no gene match. Produced via immunoSEQ multiplex PCR; TCRdb's table is partial and in-frame only. The table records about 90,000 clones, about nine tenths of them present only once. This receptor was identified in an adult with an advanced solid tumor such as melanoma, head and neck, liver or kidney cancer. This specimen was CD4+ or CD8+ T cells sorted from blood, taken in a trial of the OX40 agonist ivuxolimab. The rearrangement uses TRBV7-2 and TRBJ1-1, with 8 bases that match TRBD1. The CDR3: CASSGHRGMNTEAFF. The CDR3 nucleotides read TGTGCCAGCAGCGGACACAGGGGGATGAACACTGAAGCTTTCTTT.